These T cell receptor beta chains were read from a single sample in a study of blood T cell repertoires in COVID-19. The assay was immunoSEQ multiplex PCR, and TCRdb's table has in-frame clones only and misses some. The sample includes about 220,000 clones, 70% to 90% of them seen just once. Material for sequencing was peripheral blood. The source of these receptors is a woman in her 70s with COVID-19, enrolled during active disease. CDR3s include the opening cysteine and the closing phenylalanine or tryptophan. D genes are given only for firm matches. Clone sizes are given selectively: once, few, many, or a class where the clone is expanded.

TRBJ1-3 NA NA TRBV28 TGTGCCAGCAGTAGAACAGGCTCTGGAAACACCATATATTTT CASSRTGSGNTIYF
TRBJ1-2 NA few TRBV4-2 TGTGCCAGCAGCCAACAGGGGCCGCTAGCTAACTATGGCTACACCTTC CASSQQGPLANYGYTF
TRBJ2-6 NA NA TRBV11-2 TGTGCCAGCAGCTTACGGGACAACTCTGGGGCCAACGTCCTGACTTTC CASSLRDNSGANVLTF
TRBJ1-2 NA NA TRBV19 TGTGCCAGTAGTATTGTCACACGCGCGGCAGGCTACACCTTC CASSIVTRAAGYTF
TRBJ1-1 NA NA TRBV6-2/TRBV6-3 TGTGCCAGCAGTTCACAGGGGAACACTGAAGCTTTCTTT CASSSQGNTEAFF
TRBJ2-5 NA NA TRBV18 TGTGCCAGCTCACCACGGGGGGGCAGGGGTAGAGAGACCCAGTACTTC CASSPRGGRGRETQYF
TRBJ2-3 TRBD1 few TRBV9 TGTGCCAGCAGCGCAGACGTGGGACAGGGGGCGTGGGATACGCAGTATTTT CASSADVGQGAWDTQYF
TRBJ2-2 TRBD1 NA TRBV5-1 TGCGCCAGCAGCCCAAAGAGACAGGGGAGAGGAACCGGGGAGCTGTTTTTT CASSPKRQGRGTGELFF
TRBJ1-2 TRBD1 NA TRBV5-8 TGTGCCAGCAGCTCTCCAGGGGGCGTAGACTATGGCTACACCTTC CASSSPGGVDYGYTF
TRBJ2-5 TRBD1 NA TRBV19 TGTGCCAGTAGTATTGGGACAGGGGGCCCTGAGACCCAGTACTTC CASSIGTGGPETQYF
TRBJ1-3 NA once TRBV3-1/TRBV3-2 TGTGCCAGCAGCCCTCCCTCGGGGGGCCCCTCTGGAAACACCATATATTTT CASSPPSGGPSGNTIYF
TRBJ2-7 TRBD2 NA TRBV7-2 TGTGCCAGCAGCATTCTAGCGGGAGAGGACGCTGTCGAGCAGTACTTC CASSILAGEDAVEQYF
TRBJ1-1 TRBD1 NA TRBV10-3 TGTGCCATCAGCGATAGACAGGGGGCGCAAACTGAAGCTTTCTTT CAISDRQGAQTEAFF
TRBJ1-5 TRBD1 NA TRBV19 TGTGCCAGTAGTGGGGCAGGGGGCTTGGGGCAGCCCCAGCATTTT CASSGAGGLGQPQHF
TRBJ1-5 TRBD1 NA TRBV15 TGTGCCACCAGCATCTACAGGGGGGACCAGCCCCAGCATTTT CATSIYRGDQPQHF
TRBJ1-5 NA NA TRBV21-1 TGTGCCAGCAGCAAAGGTCAGAATAGCAATCAGCCCCAGCATTTT CASSKGQNSNQPQHF
TRBJ1-2 TRBD1 few TRBV4-2 TGTGCCAGCAGCCAAGAATTTGGACAGGCGATCATGGGTGGCTACACCTTC CASSQEFGQAIMGGYTF
TRBJ2-1 TRBD2 NA TRBV5-1 TGCGCCAGCAGCGATCTACTAGCGGGGGCCGAGAATGAGCAGTTCTTC CASSDLLAGAENEQFF
TRBJ2-5 TRBD2 NA TRBV19 TGTGCCAGTAGTAAGGGACTAGACAAGAAGACCCAGTACTTC CASSKGLDKKTQYF
TRBJ1-6 NA NA TRBV19 TGTGCCAGTAGTATGAGAGAATCACCCCTCCACTTT CASSMRESPLHF
TRBJ2-3 TRBD2 NA TRBV6-1 TGTGCCAGCAGTGATCAGGGACTAGCGGGGGAGTCAGATACGCAGTATTTT CASSDQGLAGESDTQYF
TRBJ1-1 NA NA TRBV18 TGTGCCAGCTCACCATCTGGAGGGAACACTGAAGCTTTCTTT CASSPSGGNTEAFF
TRBJ1-2 TRBD1 once TRBV30 TGTGCCTGGAGTGCTGGGACAGGCTTCGACTATGGCTACACCTTC CAWSAGTGFDYGYTF
TRBJ2-7 TRBD1 NA TRBV2 TGTGCCAGCAGACCCGGGACAGGATTCTACGAGCAGTACTTC CASRPGTGFYEQYF
TRBJ1-2 TRBD1 NA TRBV29-1 TGCAGCGTAGGACAGGGGGCTGGCTACACCTTC CSVGQGAGYTF
TRBJ1-1 NA once TRBV19 TGTGCCAGTAGGCAGGGAGGCGGCACTGAAGCTTTCTTT CASRQGGGTEAFF
TRBJ1-3 NA few TRBV6-6 TGTGCCAGCAGTAAACGACAGGACACCATATATTTT CASSKRQDTIYF
TRBJ2-4 NA few TRBV18 TGTGCCAGCTCATCCCCTTTCGGGTATGCCATTCAGTACTTC CASSSPFGYAIQYF
TRBJ1-5 NA NA TRBV27 TGTGCCAGCAGTAAACGGCTACGGGGGGATAGCAATCAGCCCCAGCATTTT CASSKRLRGDSNQPQHF
TRBJ1-3 TRBD1 NA TRBV29-1 TGCAGCGGGACAGGGGGATTCTCTGGAAACACCATATATTTT CSGTGGFSGNTIYF
TRBJ1-5 NA NA TRBV29-1 TGCAGCGCGAGACAGGACGGCAATCAGCCCCAGCATTTT CSARQDGNQPQHF
TRBJ2-1 TRBD2 NA TRBV3-1/TRBV3-2 TGTGCCAGCAGCCACAAAGTACTAGCGGCCTACAATGAGCAGTTCTTC CASSHKVLAAYNEQFF
TRBJ2-7 NA once TRBV27 TGTGCCAGCAGTGTCTTCCGGGACACCGTCAACGAGCAGTACTTC CASSVFRDTVNEQYF
TRBJ1-2 TRBD1 NA TRBV2 TGTGCCAGCAGTGGGCGGCAGGGGGACGGCTACACCTTC CASSGRQGDGYTF
TRBJ2-5 TRBD1 NA TRBV5-1 TGCGCCAGCAGCCTGGGACAGGCGAAAGAGACCCAGTACTTC CASSLGQAKETQYF
TRBJ2-5 TRBD2 NA TRBV11-2 TGTGCCAGCAGCCCCGGGACTAGCGGAGAGACCCAGTACTTC CASSPGTSGETQYF